This T cell receptor beta chain was retrieved from a study of control samples from healthy donors and cancer patients. This CDR3 has 14 amino acids. Trimming took 3 bases from V and 7 from J, leaving 14 bases between them. CDR1 is SGHNT and CDR2 is YYREEE in the germline V gene (reference sequence). Generated by immunoSEQ multiplex PCR, the TCRdb table keeps only in-frame clones and is missing some. The data hold roughly 370,000 clones, with roughly 90% observed a single time. This chain joins TRBV5-4 and TRBJ2-1; TRBD1 is a possible D gene (5 bases). The source material was PBMCs. The origin of this receptor is a man between 35 and 55 years old with head and neck cancer. The CDR3 DNA sequence: TGTGCCAGCAGCTCCGCCCAGGGAAGGAATGAGCAGTTCTTC. Protein: CASSSAQGRNEQFF. The full variable domain, its missing parts supplied by reference TRBV5-4 and TRBJ2-1, is ETGVTQSPTHLIKTRGQQVTLRCSSQSGHNTVSWYQQALGQGPQFIFQYYREEENGRGNFPPRFSGLQFPNYSSELNVNALELDDSALYLCASSSAQGRNEQFFGPGTRLTVL.